The TCR beta chain under discussion was sequenced for a study of blood T cell repertoires in COVID-19. Those enrolled in Seattle joined during active infection and were followed longitudinally afterward. Trimming shortened V by 0 bases and J by 0 bases, and 18 bases separated the two germline ends. CDR3 size: 19 residues. Per germline, CDR1 SGHRS and CDR2 YFSETQ. The protocol was immunoSEQ multiplex PCR, while the TCRdb copy is restricted to in-frame clones and leaves out a portion. The sample has 110,000 or so clones; 85% to 90% are singletons. The specimen was peripheral blood. This receptor was taken from an older woman with COVID-19, enrolled during active disease. This chain joins TRBV5-1 and TRBJ2-2; the D gene is possibly TRBD2 (5 bases). CDR3 coding DNA: TGCGCCAGCAGCTTGGGTCCAGCGATAGCGCCGTCGAACACCGGGGAGCTGTTTTTT. As protein: CASSLGPAIAPSNTGELFF.